This T cell receptor (beta chain) was documented in a study of cytomegalovirus exposure and HLA in healthy donors. Germline V gives CDR1 ENHRY, CDR2 SYGVKD. The CDR3 runs to 18 residues. Trimming shortened V by 3 bases and J by 5 bases, and 23 bases separated the two germline ends. PCR employed 60 Vbeta and 13 Jbeta primers. The data were produced by immunoSEQ multiplex PCR, yet TCRdb's version contains in-frame clones alone and is incomplete. The sample has about 95,000 clones; approximately 77% are singletons. The receptor was derived from a woman between 40 and 55 years old in good health and CMV-seronegative. The sequenced sample consisted of PBMCs. The chain links TRBV10-3 to TRBJ2-1; TRBD1 is a possible D gene (6 bases). This chain's CDR3 is CAISDPLNPQGRHNEQFF. The CDR3 nucleotides read TGTGCCATCAGTGACCCACTGAACCCCCAGGGGCGCCACAATGAGCAGTTCTTC.